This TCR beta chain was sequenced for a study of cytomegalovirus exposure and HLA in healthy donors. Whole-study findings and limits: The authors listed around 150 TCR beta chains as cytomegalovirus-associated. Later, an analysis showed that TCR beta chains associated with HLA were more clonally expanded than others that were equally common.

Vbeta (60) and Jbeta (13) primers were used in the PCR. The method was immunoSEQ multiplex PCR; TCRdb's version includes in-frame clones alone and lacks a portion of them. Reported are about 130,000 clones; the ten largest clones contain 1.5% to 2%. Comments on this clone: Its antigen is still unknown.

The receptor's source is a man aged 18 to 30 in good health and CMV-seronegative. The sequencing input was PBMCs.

The CDR3 is CASTLAGEKLFF. CDR3 bases: TGTGCCAGCACCCTTGCAGGCGAAAAACTGTTTTTT. The J gene is TRBJ1-4, the V gene TRBV28; D call uncertain. Germline values: CDR1 MDHEN, CDR2 SYDVKM. The CDR3 is 12 residues long. Trimming pared 7 bases from V and 8 bases from J, leaving 11 bases between.